This T cell receptor (beta chain) was observed in a study of blood T cell repertoires in COVID-19. The wider study: COVID-19 samples collected from the United States, Italy and Spain covered acute and convalescent phases. Sources were T cells, B-cell-depleted T cells, or PBMCs; the material itself was cDNA or gDNA.

In the source study's methods: For nucleated cells, counts were estimated from reference gene primer amplification. The table came from immunoSEQ multiplex PCR; TCRdb's copy has only in-frame clones and leaves some out. Clonal size and the V and J genes are those of that table, whereas D and trimming came from the DNA. The sample holds tens of thousands of clones, under 85% seen once. The CDR3 consists of 12 residues. V was shortened by 5 bases and J by 4 bases, with 8 bases between the two germline ends. From germline, CDR1 is SGHAT and CDR2 FQNNGV. This chain links TRBV11-2 with TRBJ1-1; D is possibly TRBD1 (6 bases). The source material was peripheral blood. The receptor was isolated from a man aged 55 to 70 with acute or convalescent COVID-19. CDR3 sequence: CASSPGATEAFF. Here the CDR3 DNA reads TGTGCCAGCAGCCCAGGGGCCACTGAAGCTTTCTTT.